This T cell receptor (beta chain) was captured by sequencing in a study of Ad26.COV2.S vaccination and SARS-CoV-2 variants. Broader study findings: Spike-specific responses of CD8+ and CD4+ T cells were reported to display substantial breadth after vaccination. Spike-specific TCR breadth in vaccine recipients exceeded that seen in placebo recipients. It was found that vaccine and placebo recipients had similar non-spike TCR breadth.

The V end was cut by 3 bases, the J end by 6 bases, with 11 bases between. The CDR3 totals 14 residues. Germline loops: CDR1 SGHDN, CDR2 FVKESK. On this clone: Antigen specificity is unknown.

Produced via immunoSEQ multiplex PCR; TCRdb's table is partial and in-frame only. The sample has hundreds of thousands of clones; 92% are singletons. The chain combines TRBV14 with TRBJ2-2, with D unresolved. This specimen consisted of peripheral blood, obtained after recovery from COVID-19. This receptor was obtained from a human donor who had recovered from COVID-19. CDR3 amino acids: CASSHSWAPGELFF. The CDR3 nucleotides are TGTGCCAGCAGCCACAGTTGGGCCCCCGGGGAGCTGTTTTTT.